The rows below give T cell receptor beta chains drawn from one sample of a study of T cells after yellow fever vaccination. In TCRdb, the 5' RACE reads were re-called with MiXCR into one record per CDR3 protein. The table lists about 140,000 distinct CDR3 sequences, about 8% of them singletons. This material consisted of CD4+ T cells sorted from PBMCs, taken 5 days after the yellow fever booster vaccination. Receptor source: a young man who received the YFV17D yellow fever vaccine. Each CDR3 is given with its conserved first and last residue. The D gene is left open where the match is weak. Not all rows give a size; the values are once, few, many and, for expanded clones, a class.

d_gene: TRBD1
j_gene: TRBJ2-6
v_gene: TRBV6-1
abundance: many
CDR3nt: TGTGCCAGCGGACAGGGGCCCAAGGTCTCTGGGGCCAACGTCCTGACTTTC
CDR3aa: CASGQGPKVSGANVLTF

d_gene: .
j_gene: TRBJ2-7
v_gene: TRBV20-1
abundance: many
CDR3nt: TGCAGTGCTGATCGGGGCTACGAGCAGTACTTC
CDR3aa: CSADRGYEQYF

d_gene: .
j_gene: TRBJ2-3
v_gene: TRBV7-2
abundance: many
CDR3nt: TGTGCCAGCAGCTCTGCGGTCGGTACGCAGTATTTT
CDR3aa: CASSSAVGTQYF

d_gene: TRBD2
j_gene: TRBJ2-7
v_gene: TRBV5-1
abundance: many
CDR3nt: TGCGCCAGCAGCTCAGCCGAGCGGGGCACCTACGAGCAGTACTTC
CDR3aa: CASSSAERGTYEQYF

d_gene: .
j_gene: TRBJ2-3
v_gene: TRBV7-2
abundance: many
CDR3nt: TGTGCCAGCAGCTTACCCGGAGATACGCAGTATTTT
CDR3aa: CASSLPGDTQYF

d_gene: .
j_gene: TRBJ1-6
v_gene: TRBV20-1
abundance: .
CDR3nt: TGCTGTGCTAGCGTGGGCTCCTCGAGCTCCTATAATTCACCCCTCCACTTT
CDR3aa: CCASVGSSSSYNSPLHF

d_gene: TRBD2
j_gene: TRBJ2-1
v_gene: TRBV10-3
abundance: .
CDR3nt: TGTGCCACCAGACCCGGGACTAGCGGGTCCGATGAGCAGTTCTTC
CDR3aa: CATRPGTSGSDEQFF

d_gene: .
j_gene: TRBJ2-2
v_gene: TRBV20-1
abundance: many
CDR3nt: TGCAGTGCCGCACCCCCATTCTCCAACACCGGGGAGCTGTTTTTT
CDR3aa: CSAAPPFSNTGELFF

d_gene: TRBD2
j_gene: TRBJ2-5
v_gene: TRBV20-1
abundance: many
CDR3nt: TGCAGTGCTAGACCTCCCTTCGCTAGCGGTCCCCTGGTTGGGACCCAGTACTTC
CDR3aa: CSARPPFASGPLVGTQYF

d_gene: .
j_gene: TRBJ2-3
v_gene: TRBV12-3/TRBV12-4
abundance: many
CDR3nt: TGTGCCAGCAGGACACCGGGACATCTCACAGATACGCAGTATTTT
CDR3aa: CASRTPGHLTDTQYF

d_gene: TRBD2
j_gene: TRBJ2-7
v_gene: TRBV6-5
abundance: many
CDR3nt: TGTGCCAGCAGTTACTATGGCGGGAGCCCCTACGAGCAGTACTTC
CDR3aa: CASSYYGGSPYEQYF

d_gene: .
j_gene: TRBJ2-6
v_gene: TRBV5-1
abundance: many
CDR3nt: TGCGCCACTACGACTGTCTCTGGGGCCAACGTCCTGACTTTC
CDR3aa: CATTTVSGANVLTF

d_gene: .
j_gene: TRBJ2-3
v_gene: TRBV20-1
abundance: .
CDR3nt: TGCTTTGCTAGTCGGGGGCCGGCTAGCACAGATACGCAGTATTTT
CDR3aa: CFASRGPASTDTQYF

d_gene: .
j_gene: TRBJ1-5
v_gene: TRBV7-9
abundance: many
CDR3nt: TGTGCCAGCAGCCAAGATGGGGGTCGGCAGCCCCAGCATTTT
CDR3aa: CASSQDGGRQPQHF

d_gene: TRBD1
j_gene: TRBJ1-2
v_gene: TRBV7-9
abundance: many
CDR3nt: TGTGCCAGCAGCAGACAGACAGGGCGGTATGGCTACACCTTC
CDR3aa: CASSRQTGRYGYTF

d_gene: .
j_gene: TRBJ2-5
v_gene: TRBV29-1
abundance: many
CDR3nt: TGCAGCGGGGGGCGGCAGGAGACCCAGTACTTC
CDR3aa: CSGGRQETQYF

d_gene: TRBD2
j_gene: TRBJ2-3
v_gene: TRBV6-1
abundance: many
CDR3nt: TGTGCCAGCAGCCGAAGCGGGAACACAGATACGCAGTATTTT
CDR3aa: CASSRSGNTDTQYF

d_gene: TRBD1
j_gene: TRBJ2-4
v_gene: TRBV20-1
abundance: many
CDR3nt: TGCAGTGCTCGGACAGGGAGGAACATTCAGTACTTC
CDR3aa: CSARTGRNIQYF

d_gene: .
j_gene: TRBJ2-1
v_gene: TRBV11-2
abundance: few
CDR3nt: TGTGCCAGCAGCCCATCCGTCGGGCCGACTCAGGAGCAGTTCTTC
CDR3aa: CASSPSVGPTQEQFF

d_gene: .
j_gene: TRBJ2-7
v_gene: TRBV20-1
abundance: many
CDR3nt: TGCAGTGCTAGAGATGAAGCGAGCGAGCAGTACTTC
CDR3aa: CSARDEASEQYF

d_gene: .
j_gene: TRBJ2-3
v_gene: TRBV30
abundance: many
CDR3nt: TGTGCCTGGAGTGTCGTCTCCAGGGATACGCAGTATTTT
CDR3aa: CAWSVVSRDTQYF

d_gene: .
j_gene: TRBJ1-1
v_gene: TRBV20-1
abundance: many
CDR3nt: TGCAGTGCTAGAGGGGCGAACACTGAAGCTTTCTTT
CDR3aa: CSARGANTEAFF

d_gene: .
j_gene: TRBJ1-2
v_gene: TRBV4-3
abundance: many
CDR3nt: TGCGCCAGCAGCCAAGACCGGGGCTACACCTTC
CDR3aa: CASSQDRGYTF

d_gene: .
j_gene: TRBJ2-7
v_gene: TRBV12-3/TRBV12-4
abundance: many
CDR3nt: TGTGCCAGCAGGACAACAGGGTTACCCGACGAGCAGTACTTC
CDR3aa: CASRTTGLPDEQYF

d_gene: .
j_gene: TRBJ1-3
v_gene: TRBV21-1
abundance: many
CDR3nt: TGTGCCAGCAGCAAGGAACCGTCGAATGGAAACACCATATATTTT
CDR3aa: CASSKEPSNGNTIYF

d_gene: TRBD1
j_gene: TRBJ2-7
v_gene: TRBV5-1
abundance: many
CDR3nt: TGCGCCAGCAGCCCGGACAGGACCTACGAGCAGTACTTC
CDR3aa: CASSPDRTYEQYF

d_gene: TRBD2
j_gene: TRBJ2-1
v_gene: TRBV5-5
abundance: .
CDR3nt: TGTGCCAGCAGCCCTGGACTAGTCGGCTACAATGAGCAGTTCTTC
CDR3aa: CASSPGLVGYNEQFF

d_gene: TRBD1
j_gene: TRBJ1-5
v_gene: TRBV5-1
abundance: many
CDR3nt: TGCGCCAGCAGCATCGGGACAGGGGGTCAGCCCCAGCATTTT
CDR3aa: CASSIGTGGQPQHF

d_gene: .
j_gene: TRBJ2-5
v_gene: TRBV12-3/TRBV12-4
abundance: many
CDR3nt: TGTGCCAGCAGTCCCGACAGTAATCGAGAGACCCAGTACTTC
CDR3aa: CASSPDSNRETQYF

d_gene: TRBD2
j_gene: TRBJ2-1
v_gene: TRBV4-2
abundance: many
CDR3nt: TGTGCCAGCAGCCAACCGGGACTAGCGGGAGTTGAGCAGTTCTTC
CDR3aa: CASSQPGLAGVEQFF

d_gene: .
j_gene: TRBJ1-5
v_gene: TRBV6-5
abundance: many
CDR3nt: TGTGCCAGCAGGTCCGACAGTGGAGTTTACAATCAGCCCCAGCATTTT
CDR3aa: CASRSDSGVYNQPQHF

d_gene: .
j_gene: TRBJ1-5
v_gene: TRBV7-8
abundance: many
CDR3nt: TGTGCCAGCAGCGGCCGGGGGGGTAGCAATCAGCCCCAGCATTTT
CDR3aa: CASSGRGGSNQPQHF

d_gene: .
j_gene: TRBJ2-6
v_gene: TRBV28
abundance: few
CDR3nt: TGTGCCAGCAGTTTAACCGCAGGGAAATCTGGGGCCAACGTCCTGACTTTC
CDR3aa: CASSLTAGKSGANVLTF

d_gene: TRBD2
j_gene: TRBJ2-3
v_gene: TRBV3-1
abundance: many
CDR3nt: TGTGCCAGCAGCCAATCCGGGACTAGCATATCAGATACGCAGTATTTT
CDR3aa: CASSQSGTSISDTQYF

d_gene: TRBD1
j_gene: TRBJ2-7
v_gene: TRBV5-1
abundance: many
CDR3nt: TGCGCCAGCAGCCTGGAGATGAGGACAGGGGTAGGCGAGCAGTACTTC
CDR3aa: CASSLEMRTGVGEQYF

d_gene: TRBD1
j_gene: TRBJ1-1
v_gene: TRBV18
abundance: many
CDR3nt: TGTGCCAGCTCACTGGGGACAGCCGCCGAAGCTTTCTTT
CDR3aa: CASSLGTAAEAFF

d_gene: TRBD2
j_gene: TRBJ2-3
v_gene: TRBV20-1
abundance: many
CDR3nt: TGCAGTGCTACCCCACCGGGACTAGCGGGAGGGGCGCAGTATTTT
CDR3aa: CSATPPGLAGGAQYF

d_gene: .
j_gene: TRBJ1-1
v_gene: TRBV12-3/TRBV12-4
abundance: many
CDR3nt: TGTGCCAGCAGTTTAATGGCCACTGAAGCTTTCTTT
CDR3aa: CASSLMATEAFF

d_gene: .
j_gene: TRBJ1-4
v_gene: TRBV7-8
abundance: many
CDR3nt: TGTGCCAGCAGCCTACGTCGACAGCTTTCGGATGAAAAACTGTTTTTT
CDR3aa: CASSLRRQLSDEKLFF

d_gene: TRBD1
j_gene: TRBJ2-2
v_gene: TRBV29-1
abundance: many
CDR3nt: TGCAGCGTTCGGACAGGGCCCGGGGAGCTGTTTTTT
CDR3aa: CSVRTGPGELFF

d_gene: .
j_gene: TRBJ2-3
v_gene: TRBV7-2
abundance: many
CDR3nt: TGTGCCAGCAGCTTTGGCTTAGATACGCAGTATTTT
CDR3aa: CASSFGLDTQYF

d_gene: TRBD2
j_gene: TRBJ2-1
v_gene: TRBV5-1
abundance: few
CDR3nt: TGCGCCAGCAGCCCACAGGGGGCGGCTAGCGGGAGGAACTACAATGAGCAGTTCTTC
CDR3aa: CASSPQGAASGRNYNEQFF

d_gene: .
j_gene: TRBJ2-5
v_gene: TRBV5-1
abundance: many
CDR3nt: TGCGCCAGCAGCTCCCTACATGGTTCCGGTACAGAGACCCAGTACTTC
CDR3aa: CASSSLHGSGTETQYF

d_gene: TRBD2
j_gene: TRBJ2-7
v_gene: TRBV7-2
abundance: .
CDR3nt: TGTGCCAGCAGCCCTGTGGCCGGGACTAGCGTTACCGAGCAGTACTTC
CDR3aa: CASSPVAGTSVTEQYF

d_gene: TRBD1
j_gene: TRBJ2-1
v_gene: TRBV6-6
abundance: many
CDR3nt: TGTGCCAGCAGTTACTCCGGACAGGGGTTGGGGAATGAGCAGTTCTTC
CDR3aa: CASSYSGQGLGNEQFF

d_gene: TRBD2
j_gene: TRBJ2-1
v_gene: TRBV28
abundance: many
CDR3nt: TGTGCCAGCAGGCTTAGCGGGAGCTCCTACAATGAGCAGTTCTTC
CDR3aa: CASRLSGSSYNEQFF

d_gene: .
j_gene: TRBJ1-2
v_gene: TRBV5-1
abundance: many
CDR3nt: TGCGCCAGTCAAGACCCAGGGAACTATGGCTACACCTTC
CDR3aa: CASQDPGNYGYTF

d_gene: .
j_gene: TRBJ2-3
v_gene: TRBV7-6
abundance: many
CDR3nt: TGTGCCAGCAGCTCCTTGGGGGGAACCTCAACAGATACGCAGTATTTT
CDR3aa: CASSSLGGTSTDTQYF